This TCR beta chain was captured in a study of T cell changes during pregnancy in multiple sclerosis. The germline CDR1 and CDR2 sequences are SGHVS and FQNEAQ. With V trimmed by 5 bases and J by 10 bases, 8 bases remained unmatched. The CDR3 is 13 residues long. Sequencing used immunoSEQ multiplex PCR; TCRdb keeps in-frame clones, though not all of them. Counted here are approximately 83,000 clones, almost 95% occurring once; the ten biggest clones make up around 2.3%. The clonotype was recovered from a female donor with multiple sclerosis, enrolled in a pregnancy study. The sample in question was peripheral blood, obtained in the third trimester of pregnancy. The chain has TRBV7-8 and TRBJ2-1; 7 bases are a match to TRBD1. CDR3 DNA sequence: TGTGCCAGCAGCCCCCCACAGGGGCGGGAGCAGTTCTTC. Translation: CASSPPQGREQFF.